The clone carrying this T cell receptor (beta chain) was seen only once. The data originate from a study of OX40 agonist ivuxolimab in advanced cancers. Study at large: With ivuxolimab, an agonistic anti-OX40 (CD134) antibody, patients were treated. With a range of roughly 20 to 80, age averaged about 58 years, and about 80% were male.

Germline V gene data show CDR1 as MNHEY and CDR2 as SVGAGI. Trimming took 5 bases from V and 4 from J; bases not matched to a gene: 6. The length of the CDR3 is 15 residues. Measured with immunoSEQ multiplex PCR; TCRdb has only the in-frame clones, and not every one. Of 42,000 or so clones listed, about 86% are singletons. V gene TRBV6-5 combines with J gene TRBJ2-1, with 9 bases that match TRBD2. The clonotype comes from an adult with an advanced solid tumor such as melanoma, head and neck, liver or kidney cancer. Specimen: CD4+ or CD8+ T cells sorted from blood, collected in a trial of the OX40 agonist ivuxolimab. The CDR3 here is CASSPSSGTYNEQFF. For the CDR3, the DNA is TGTGCCAGCAGTCCGTCTAGCGGGACTTACAATGAGCAGTTCTTC.